Each of the 30 T cell receptor beta chains below was sequenced from the same sample in a study of identical twins. TCRdb re-called the 5' RACE reads with MiXCR, one entry per CDR3 protein. This sample yields 450,000 to 500,000 distinct CDR3 sequences, of which roughly an eighth are seen a single time; approximately 0.98% belongs to the top ten. The sample was also reused in another study, on yellow fever vaccine responses in identical twins.

Sequences were obtained from CD4+ T cells sorted from blood. The receptor set was obtained from a woman aged 18 to 35 in good health.

This rearrangement joins TRBV6-1 to TRBJ2-1; D remains ambiguous. CDR1 and CDR2 from the germline V gene are MNHNS and SASEGT. Trimming left V 7 bases short and J 3 bases short, with 13 bases between. The length of the CDR3 is 14 residues. This chain's CDR3 is CASTPLAGYNEQFF. The CDR3 DNA is TGTGCCAGCACCCCACTGGCAGGCTACAATGAGCAGTTCTTC.

There are many counts of this clonotype. This sequence joins TRBV5-1 and TRBJ2-1; TRBD1 matches 9 bases. From germline, CDR1 is SGHRS and CDR2 YFSETQ. Trimming removed 0 bases from V and 3 bases from J; junction bases left unmatched: 4. The CDR3 sequence is 16 residues long. CDR3 region: CASSLGGTGIYNEQFF. CDR3 bases: TGCGCCAGCAGCTTGGGTGGGACAGGGATCTACAATGAGCAGTTCTTC.

This clonotype showed up just a few times. The gene calls are TRBV7-2 and TRBJ2-7, with a weak D call TRBD1 (6 bases). Trimming shortened V by 2 bases and J by 6 bases, and 17 bases separated the two germline ends. CDR1 is SGHTA, CDR2 FQGNSA, per germline. This CDR3 is built from 15 residues. The CDR3 spells CASSLMGVAGAEQYF. CDR3 nucleotide sequence: TGTGCCAGCAGCTTAATGGGGGTGGCAGGGGCCGAGCAGTACTTC.

This clonotype was counted a few times. This CDR3 reads CASSLPKGVDSGVAPTDTQYF. For the CDR3, the DNA is TGCGCCAGCAGCCTCCCGAAGGGTGTTGATAGCGGTGTGGCCCCCACAGATACGCAGTATTTT. The chain recombines TRBV4-1 with TRBJ2-3; D perhaps matches TRBD2 (6 bases). The germline V gene has CDR1 MGHRA and CDR2 YSYEKL. V shed 4 bases and J shed 2 bases, with 31 bases lying between them. There are 21 residues in the CDR3.

CDR3 region: CASGFVGNYGYTF. The CDR3 DNA sequence: TGTGCTAGTGGTTTTGTGGGAAACTATGGCTACACCTTC. The V and J genes are TRBV12-5 and TRBJ1-2; D remains unclear. V lost 3 bases and J lost 2, with 7 bases in between. CDR1 and CDR2 (germline): LGHNT, FRNRAP. The CDR3 has 13 residues.

The chain joins TRBV5-6 to TRBJ2-7, with TRBD1 matching over 8 bases. The CDR3 is 16 amino acids. Germline CDR1 SGHDT, CDR2 YYEEEE. The V segment lost 0 bases and the J segment 4 bases; nucleotides outside the gene matches: 9. CDR3 region: CASSLGQGAVLYEQYF. The DNA of the CDR3 is TGTGCCAGCAGCTTGGGCCAGGGGGCGGTGCTTTACGAGCAGTACTTC.

The V gene is TRBV3-1, the J gene TRBJ2-5; a weak D match, TRBD1 (6 bases). The CDR3 runs to 15 residues. Trimming stripped 7 bases from V and 1 base from J, with 16 bases between. The V gene's germline CDR1 is LGHDT and CDR2 YNNKEL (reference sequence). CDR3 nucleotides: TGTGCCAGCATGAGGTCAGGGGCAGCCCAAGAGACCCAGTACTTC. Amino acids: CASMRSGAAQETQYF.

In its sample, this clonotype was seen a few times. The chain uses TRBV12-3 or TRBV12-4 and TRBJ1-1, with TRBD1 matching over 7 bases. V was pared by 8 bases and J by 2 bases, with 11 bases of the junction left unmatched. This CDR3 is built from 15 residues. The CDR3 region is CASGQAWSVNTEAFF. In DNA form, the CDR3 reads TGTGCCAGCGGACAGGCGTGGAGTGTTAACACTGAAGCTTTCTTT.

This clonotype was recorded a few times. This sequence joins TRBV7-9 and TRBJ2-1, with 7 bases identical to TRBD1. Unmatched junction bases numbered 9, after V lost 5 bases and J lost 11 bases. The CDR3 loop spans 13 amino acids. Germline CDR1 SEHNR, CDR2 FQNEAQ (reference sequence). The CDR3 DNA reads TGTGCCAGCAGCATTGCCGCGACAGGGCAGCAGTTCTTC. It encodes CASSIAATGQQFF.

This clonotype turned up a few times. The junction departs from the called germline gene at one end, perhaps through a read error. V is TRBV12-3 or TRBV12-4 and J is TRBJ2-5, with 7 bases fitting TRBD1. The CDR3 has 14 residues. The CDR3, as DNA: TGTGCCAGCATTTTAAGCTACAGGGACAGCGAGGGGTACTTC. Translated, it gives CASILSYRDSEGYF.

The chain combines TRBV5-5 with TRBJ1-3; D is uncertain. Germline V gene sequence: CDR1 SGHKS, CDR2 YYEKEE (reference sequence). The V end was cut by 6 bases, the J end by 3 bases, with 10 bases between. The length of the CDR3 is 13 residues. The CDR3: CASTRDFGNTIYF. Here the CDR3 DNA reads TGTGCCAGCACCCGGGATTTTGGAAACACCATATATTTT.

This sequence joins TRBV6-5 and TRBJ2-7; 10 nucleotides align to TRBD2. Germline trimming cut 2 bases from V and 6 bases from J; bases unmatched to any gene: 7. The CDR3 is made up of 15 amino acids. The germline gives CDR1 MNHEY, CDR2 SVGAGI. The CDR3 sequence is CASSYAPSGSLEQYF. The CDR3 DNA is TGTGCCAGCAGTTACGCGCCTAGCGGGAGCCTCGAGCAGTACTTC.

The J gene is TRBJ1-2, the V gene TRBV6-1; D might be TRBD1 (5 bases). Germline V CDR1 and CDR2: MNHNS, SASEGT. The V gene lost 5 bases and the J gene lost 2 bases, with 12 bases spanning the gap. The CDR3 sequence is 14 residues long. CDR3: CASSPQTGNYGYTF. Written as DNA, the CDR3 is TGTGCCAGCAGTCCTCAAACAGGCAACTATGGCTACACCTTC.

This clonotype was observed a few times. The chain combines TRBV6-4 with TRBJ2-6; maybe TRBD2 (7 bases). The CDR3 sequence is 15 residues long. From germline, CDR1 is MRHNA and CDR2 SNTAGT. V dropped 8 bases and J dropped 3 bases, with 14 bases sitting between them. As DNA, the CDR3 is TGTGCCAGCTCGAAGGGGGGGAGTGGGGCCAACGTCCTGACTTTC. Translation: CASSKGGSGANVLTF.

This chain links TRBV2 with TRBJ2-7, with D perhaps TRBD1 (5 bases). Per germline, CDR1 SNHLY and CDR2 FYNNEI. The CDR3 covers 12 residues. In nucleotides, the CDR3 is TGTGTTACAGGCATGGAAATCTACGAGCAGTACTTC. Protein sequence: CVTGMEIYEQYF. Drawing the rest from reference TRBV2 and TRBJ2-7, the complete variable domain is EPEVTQTPSHQVTQMGQEVILRCVPISNHLYFYWYRQILGQKVEFLVSFYNNEISEKSEIFDDQFSVERPDGSNFTLKIRSTKLEDSAMYFCVTGMEIYEQYFGPGTRLTVT.

This clonotype appeared a few times. The chain uses TRBV7-8 and TRBJ2-5; 11 bases align to TRBD2. The J segment lost 5 bases and the V segment lost 6 bases, leaving 8 bases of the junction unmatched. Germline-derived CDR1 and CDR2 are SGHVS and FQNEAQ. The CDR3 is made up of 15 amino acids. The CDR3 loop is CASSINSGGAETQYF. Here the CDR3 DNA reads TGTGCCAGCAGTATAAATAGCGGGGGGGCTGAGACCCAGTACTTC. The full variable domain, with the rest looked up from reference TRBV7-8 and TRBJ2-5, is GAGVSQSPRYKVAKRGQDVALRCDPISGHVSLFWYQQALGQGPEFLTYFQNEAQLDKSGLPSDRFFAERPEGSVSTLKIQRTQQEDSAVYLCASSINSGGAETQYFGPGTRLLVL.

The table lists this clonotype with a few counts. The chain recombines TRBV20-1 with TRBJ2-2; no definite D call. Trimming removed 2 bases from V and 8 bases from J, with 12 bases in between. Germline CDR1 is DFQATT and CDR2 is SNEGSKA (reference sequence). This CDR3 has 13 amino acids. CDR3 in DNA: TGCAGTGCTAGAAGAGCAACACCGGGGGAGCTGTTTTTT. Encoded protein: CSARRATPGELFF.

This chain connects TRBV9 to TRBJ2-1; 7 bases map to TRBD2. Trimming took 2 bases from V and 6 from J; bases not matched to a gene: 2. The germline gives CDR1 SGDLS, CDR2 YYNGEE. The CDR3 runs to 13 residues. The CDR3 loop reads CASSVGLSNEQFF. CDR3 in DNA: TGTGCCAGCAGCGTGGGACTATCCAATGAGCAGTTCTTC.

This clonotype has a handful of counts. The chain combines TRBV5-1 with TRBJ2-7; 10 bases are a match to TRBD2. The CDR3 is 16 amino acids. The V segment lost 3 bases and the J segment 5 bases; nucleotides outside the gene matches: 11. The germline V gene has CDR1 SGHRS and CDR2 YFSETQ. The CDR3 DNA reads as TGCGCCAGCAGCTCCGGGGCTAGCGGGAGTCCCCACGAGCAGTACTTC. Translated: CASSSGASGSPHEQYF.

The sample holds a few counts of this clonotype. The chain links TRBV2 to TRBJ1-3, with D uncertain. Trimming removed 7 bases from V and 2 bases from J, with 12 bases in between. Looked up from germline, CDR1 is SNHLY and CDR2 is FYNNEI. There are 14 residues in the CDR3. In DNA form, the CDR3 reads TGTGCCAGCACGCTAGCGGTTACTGGAAACACCATATATTTT. This gives the protein CASTLAVTGNTIYF.

This clonotype has only a few counts. This chain joins TRBV9 and TRBJ2-1; D is possibly TRBD1 (5 bases). Germline V lookup: CDR1 SGDLS, CDR2 YYNGEE. Trimming left V 5 bases short and J 8 bases short, with 17 bases between. The CDR3 has 14 residues. CDR3 DNA: TGTGCCAGCAGTTTGTCAGGGAATGTCGATGAGCAGTTCTTC. Its protein product is CASSLSGNVDEQFF.

This clonotype was detected a few times. V gene TRBV27 combines with J gene TRBJ1-6; D not certain. This CDR3 spans 13 amino acids. In germline, CDR1 is MNHEY, CDR2 SMNVEV (reference sequence). V dropped 2 bases and J dropped 10 bases, with 9 bases sitting between them. The CDR3 is CASSLLGDSPLHF. The CDR3 DNA reads TGTGCCAGCAGTTTACTGGGAGACTCACCCCTCCACTTT.

A few counts support this clonotype. The chain is built from TRBV9 and TRBJ2-3; 14 bases fit TRBD2. J lost 5 bases, V lost 7 bases, and 6 bases had no gene match. CDR1 and CDR2 (germline): SGDLS, YYNGEE. The CDR3 is 15 amino acids. The CDR3 reads CASGLAGGLGDTQYF. The CDR3 DNA follows: TGTGCCAGCGGACTAGCGGGGGGCTTGGGAGATACGCAGTATTTT. The entire variable domain, with the rest obtained from reference TRBV9 and TRBJ2-3, is as follows: DSGVTQTPKHLITATGQRVTLRCSPRSGDLSVYWYQQSLDQGLQFLIQYYNGEERAKGNILERFSAQQFPDLHSELNLSSLELGDSALYFCASGLAGGLGDTQYFGPGTRLTVL.

A few counts support this clonotype. The chain carries TRBV6-1 and TRBJ2-7; 11 bases are shared with TRBD1. Trimming took 6 bases from V and 6 from J; bases not matched to a gene: 7. Germline V gene sequence: CDR1 MNHNS, CDR2 SASEGT. This CDR3 region has 14 residues. CDR3 sequence reads: CASSPGTGGTEQYF. As DNA, the CDR3 is TGTGCCAGCAGCCCCGGGACAGGGGGGACCGAGCAGTACTTC.

The table lists this clonotype with a few counts. The rearrangement uses TRBV10-3 and TRBJ2-7; a possible D gene is TRBD2 (5 bases). Germline V gene sequence: CDR1 ENHRY, CDR2 SYGVKD. Trimming cost V 10 bases and J 0 bases, with 10 bases left between them. This CDR3 spans 12 amino acids. DNA of the CDR3: TGTGCCACCACTAGTATCTCCTACGAGCAGTACTTC. Translation gives CATTSISYEQYF.

This clonotype was counted at least ten times. CDR3 bases: TGTGCCAGCAGCCCTCTGGGTTTCGACGGACGGGCCGGGGAGCTGTTTTTT. This translates into CASSPLGFDGRAGELFF. V usage is TRBV27 and J usage is TRBJ2-2; no reliable D call. CDR3 length: 17 residues. Germline V gene lookup returns CDR1 MNHEY and CDR2 SMNVEV (reference sequence). The germline V and J ends were trimmed by 6 bases and 6 bases, with 23 bases remaining between them.

This clonotype was observed a few times. The chain carries TRBV24-1 and TRBJ2-5; TRBD1 might be the D (5 bases). The V end was cut by 5 bases, the J end by 5 bases, with 14 bases between. The length of the CDR3 is 14 residues. Germline V CDR1 and CDR2: KGHDR, SFDVKD. CDR3 coding DNA: TGTGCCACCAGTGTTGGGGCCGCAGGGGAGACCCAGTACTTC. This gives the protein CATSVGAAGETQYF.

This clonotype was detected only a few times. The chain couples TRBV15 to TRBJ2-5; D remains ambiguous. CDR3 size: 11 residues. The germline V gene encodes CDR1 LNHNV and CDR2 YYDKDF (reference sequence). The ends were cut back, 7 bases at V and 2 bases at J, with 5 bases in the middle. CDR3 residues: CATTTQETQYF. DNA for the CDR3: TGTGCCACCACTACTCAAGAGACCCAGTACTTC.

In this sample, this clonotype turned up many times. The rearrangement joins TRBV11-2 to TRBJ2-1, with 7 nucleotides matching TRBD1. The CDR3 totals 19 residues. Losses at the gene ends were 5 bases for V and 6 bases for J; bases not matched to a gene: 22. Germline V gene data show CDR1 as SGHAT and CDR2 as FQNNGV. CDR3 in amino acids: CASSDNGNTRRQGRNEQFF. DNA of the CDR3: TGTGCCAGCAGCGATAATGGTAATACGAGGAGACAGGGCCGCAATGAGCAGTTCTTC.

The V and J genes are TRBV9 and TRBJ1-6; D is possibly TRBD1 (6 bases). There are 17 residues in the CDR3. Germline loops: CDR1 SGDLS, CDR2 YYNGEE. With 3 bases removed from V and 7 bases from J, the gap between germline ends came to 20 bases. CDR3: CASSAGQYVEQNSPLHF. The DNA of the CDR3 is TGTGCCAGCAGCGCCGGACAGTACGTGGAACAGAATTCACCCCTCCACTTT.